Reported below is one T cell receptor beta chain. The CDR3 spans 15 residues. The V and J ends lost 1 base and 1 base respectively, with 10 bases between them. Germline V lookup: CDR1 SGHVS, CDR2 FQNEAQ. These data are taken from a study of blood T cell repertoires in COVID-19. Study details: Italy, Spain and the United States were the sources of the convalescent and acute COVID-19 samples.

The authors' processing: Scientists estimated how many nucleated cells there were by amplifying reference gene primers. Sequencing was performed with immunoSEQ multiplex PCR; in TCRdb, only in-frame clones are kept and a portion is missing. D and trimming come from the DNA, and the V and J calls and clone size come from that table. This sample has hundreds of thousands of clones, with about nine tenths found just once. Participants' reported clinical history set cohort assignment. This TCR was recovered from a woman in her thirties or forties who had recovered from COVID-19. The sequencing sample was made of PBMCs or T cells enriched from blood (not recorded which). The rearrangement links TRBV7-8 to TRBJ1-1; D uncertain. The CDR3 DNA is TGTGCCAGCAGCTTAGTTCTCGGGAAGAACACTGAAGCTTTCTTT. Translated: CASSLVLGKNTEAFF.